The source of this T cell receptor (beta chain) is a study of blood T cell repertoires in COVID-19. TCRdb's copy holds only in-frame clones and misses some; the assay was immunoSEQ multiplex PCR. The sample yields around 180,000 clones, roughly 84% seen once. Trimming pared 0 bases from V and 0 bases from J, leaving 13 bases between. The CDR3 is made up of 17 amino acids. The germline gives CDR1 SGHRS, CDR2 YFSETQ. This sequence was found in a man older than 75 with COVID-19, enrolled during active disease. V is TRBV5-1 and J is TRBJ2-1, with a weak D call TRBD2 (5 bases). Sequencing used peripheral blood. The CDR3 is CASSLASRISSYNEQFF. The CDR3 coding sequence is TGCGCCAGCAGCTTGGCTAGCAGGATAAGCTCCTACAATGAGCAGTTCTTC.